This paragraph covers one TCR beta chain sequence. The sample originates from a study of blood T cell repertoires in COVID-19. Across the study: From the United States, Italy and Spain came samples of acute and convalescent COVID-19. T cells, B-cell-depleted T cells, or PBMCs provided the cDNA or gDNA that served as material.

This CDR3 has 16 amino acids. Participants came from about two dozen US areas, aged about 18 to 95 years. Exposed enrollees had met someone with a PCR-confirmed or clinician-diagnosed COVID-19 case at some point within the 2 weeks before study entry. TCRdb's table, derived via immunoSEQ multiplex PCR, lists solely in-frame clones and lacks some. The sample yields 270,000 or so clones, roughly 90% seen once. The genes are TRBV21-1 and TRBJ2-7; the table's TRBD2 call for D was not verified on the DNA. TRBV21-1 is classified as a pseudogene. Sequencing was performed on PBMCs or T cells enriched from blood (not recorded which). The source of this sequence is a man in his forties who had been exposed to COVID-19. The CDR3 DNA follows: TGTGCCAGCAGCAAAGTAGGGAGGAGTCCAACCTACGAGCAGTACTTC. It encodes CASSKVGRSPTYEQYF.